This passage covers 10 T cell receptor beta chains from one sample sequenced in a study of radiotherapy plus CTLA-4 blockade in lung cancer (dated by TCRdb to 2017 to 2018). Library preparation used the immunoSEQ multiplex PCR assay. TCRdb took this table from immuneACCESS and kept in-frame rearrangements with V and J called. Such tables lack part of the clones; where checked against another copy, unresolved V genes explain under half of the gap, and the rest is unexplained. Counted in this sample were some 80,000 clones; around 79% of them appeared once. The top ten clonotypes cover roughly 22% of the sample. Sequences were derived from peripheral blood, sampled from a patient treated with radiotherapy plus ipilimumab. The receptors stem from a human donor with non-small cell lung cancer whose response to radiotherapy plus ipilimumab could not be evaluated. Some clones in this sample may be carry-over from other donors' samples.

The V and J genes are TRBV18 and TRBJ1-1; tentative D call: TRBD1 (5 bases). The CDR3 sequence is 15 residues long. Germline V gene data show CDR1 as KGHSH and CDR2 as LQKENI. Trimming took off 2 bases at V and 1 base at J, with 11 bases between the two ends. The DNA for the CDR3 is TGTGCCAGCTCACCATATACAACAGGGAACACTGAAGCTTTCTTT. This encodes CASSPYTTGNTEAFF.

This clone was counted between two and nine times. J is TRBJ1-1 and V is TRBV19; perhaps TRBD1 as D (5 bases). The CDR3 sequence is 13 residues long. Germline values: CDR1 LNHDA, CDR2 SQIVND (reference sequence). Trimming shortened V by 3 bases and J by 6 bases, and 11 bases separated the two germline ends. This CDR3 is CASSMQGRAEAFF. CDR3 nucleotide sequence: TGTGCCAGTAGTATGCAGGGAAGGGCTGAAGCTTTCTTT.

J is TRBJ1-1 and V is TRBV9; maybe TRBD1 (5 bases). This CDR3 has 17 residues. Germline CDR1 SGDLS, CDR2 YYNGEE. The V end was cut by 3 bases, the J end by 5 bases, with 23 bases between. The DNA of the CDR3 is TGTGCCAGCAGCGAAGAAGGAGGGGCGCAAACGAGGACTGAAGCTTTCTTT. Its translation is CASSEEGGAQTRTEAFF.

This chain joins TRBV19 and TRBJ2-5, with 10 bases aligning to TRBD2. The J call may be in error: the DNA end matches TRBJ2-7 better. Germline loops: CDR1 LNHDA, CDR2 SQIVND (reference sequence). This CDR3 comprises 14 residues. The CDR3 region is CASRAGGSSYEQYF. The CDR3 DNA reads as TGTGCCAGTAGAGCGGGGGGGAGCTCCTACGAGCAGTACTTC.

This clone has a single count. V gene TRBV2 combines with J gene TRBJ2-5, with TRBD1 matching over 9 bases. The better agreement between TRBJ2-7 and the DNA end casts doubt on the J call. Germline V lookup: CDR1 SNHLY, CDR2 FYNNEI. This CDR3 contains 14 residues. Here the CDR3 DNA reads TGTGCCAGCAGTCCGGGACAGGGACACGACGAGCAGTACTTC. It specifies CASSPGQGHDEQYF.

The chain carries TRBV10-3 and TRBJ1-6; D unclear. V was cut by 0 bases and J by 8 bases, with 8 bases left in between. There are 14 residues in the CDR3. Germline V gene lookup returns CDR1 ENHRY and CDR2 SYGVKD. The CDR3 here is CAISESGRDSPLHF. The DNA of the CDR3 is TGTGCCATCAGTGAGTCGGGGAGGGATTCACCCCTCCACTTT.

The chain uses TRBV7-9 and TRBJ1-1, with TRBD1 matching over 8 bases. The CDR3 runs 15 residues. Trimming cost V 3 bases and J 4 bases; bases outside gene matches: 7. CDR1 and CDR2 (germline): SEHNR, FQNEAQ (reference sequence). The CDR3 is CASSFAGGGGTEAFF. The CDR3 bases are TGTGCCAGCAGCTTCGCAGGGGGCGGGGGCACTGAAGCTTTCTTT.

The rearrangement uses TRBV5-1 and TRBJ1-2; TRBD1 agrees at 9 bases. The trim removed 0 bases at V and 8 bases at J, leaving 5 bases unmatched. CDR1 and CDR2 from the germline V gene are SGHRS and YFSETQ. The CDR3 is 14 amino acids. As DNA, the CDR3 is TGCGCCAGCAGCTTGGGGACAGGGGAATTCGGCTACACCTTC. This encodes CASSLGTGEFGYTF.

The CDR3: CASSRGGFNRGELFF. The CDR3, as DNA: TGTGCCAGCAGCCGGGGGGGGTTTAATCGTGGGGAGCTGTTTTTT. The rearrangement joins TRBV5-4 to TRBJ2-2; 8 positions agree with TRBD2. Germline loops: CDR1 SGHNT, CDR2 YYREEE (reference sequence). With V trimmed by 4 bases and J by 8 bases, 10 bases remained unmatched. The CDR3 has 15 amino acids. Full variable domain (remainder filled in from reference TRBV5-4 and TRBJ2-2): ETGVTQSPTHLIKTRGQQVTLRCSSQSGHNTVSWYQQALGQGPQFIFQYYREEENGRGNFPPRFSGLQFPNYSSELNVNALELDDSALYLCASSRGGFNRGELFFGEGSRLTVL.

This clone occurred once. The J gene is TRBJ2-7, the V gene TRBV6-1, with D perhaps TRBD1 (5 bases). This CDR3 region has 14 residues. CDR1 and CDR2 from the germline V gene are MNHNS and SASEGT. Trimming took off 8 bases at V and 6 bases at J, with 20 bases between the two ends. The CDR3 DNA is TGTGCCAGCCTTGGGGCAGCCCTATTTAGCGAGCAGTACTTC. It yields the protein CASLGAALFSEQYF.